A selection of T cell receptor beta chains follows, all from one sample in a study of OX40 agonist ivuxolimab in advanced cancers. The assay was immunoSEQ multiplex PCR, and TCRdb's table has in-frame clones only and misses some. The profile shows tens of thousands of clones, around 81% of them singletons. The sequencing used CD4+ or CD8+ T cells sorted from blood, collected in a trial of the OX40 agonist ivuxolimab. Receptors originate from an adult with an advanced solid tumor such as melanoma, head and neck, liver or kidney cancer. Both conserved end residues are part of each CDR3. The D gene is left open where the match is weak. Clone size is shown for a subset of rows, as once, few, many or a class of expanded clone.

size: NA; J: TRBJ1-1; D: TRBD1; V: TRBV5-1; DNA: TGCGCCAGCAGCAGTACCTCATTTACAGGGGGTTTGACTGAAGCTTTCTTT; CDR3: CASSSTSFTGGLTEAFF
size: NA; J: TRBJ1-4; D: TRBD1; V: TRBV6-1; DNA: TGTGCCAGCAGTGAAGGGAGGGGACAGGGAAATGAAAAACTGTTTTTT; CDR3: CASSEGRGQGNEKLFF
size: NA; J: TRBJ1-5; D: NA; V: TRBV19; DNA: TGTGCCAGTAGTAGCGGGTACGGGGACGGCCGAAAGGGGCCCCAGCATTTT; CDR3: CASSSGYGDGRKGPQHF
size: NA; J: TRBJ1-5; D: NA; V: TRBV7-8; DNA: TGTGCCAGCAGAACAGGGAATCAGCCCCAGCATTTT; CDR3: CASRTGNQPQHF
size: NA; J: TRBJ1-2; D: NA; V: TRBV13; DNA: TGTGCCAGCAGCTCGACCGGGTCGGGCAACTATGGCTACACCTTC; CDR3: CASSSTGSGNYGYTF
size: NA; J: TRBJ2-1; D: TRBD2; V: TRBV28; DNA: TGTGCCAGCAGGCCTAGCGGGACGAGCAATGAGCAGTTCTTC; CDR3: CASRPSGTSNEQFF
size: few; J: TRBJ2-1; D: TRBD2; V: TRBV30; DNA: TGTGCCTGGAGTGCGGGACTAGCGGGACGAGAGCAGTTCTTC; CDR3: CAWSAGLAGREQFF
size: NA; J: TRBJ1-3; D: NA; V: TRBV5-4; DNA: TGTGCCAGCAGCTTGGGACAGAGAGAAAACACCATATATTTT; CDR3: CASSLGQRENTIYF
size: few; J: TRBJ2-5; D: NA; V: TRBV5-1; DNA: TGCGCCAGCAGCTTGGTCGGCGGCGGAGGGCAAGAGACCCAGTACTTC; CDR3: CASSLVGGGGQETQYF
size: NA; J: TRBJ2-7; D: TRBD2; V: TRBV10-2; DNA: TGCGCCAGCAGGACGACTAGCGGGATTGCCTACGAGCAGTACTTC; CDR3: CASRTTSGIAYEQYF
size: NA; J: TRBJ1-1; D: NA; V: TRBV7-9; DNA: TGTGCCAGCAGCTTGGACGCCTCTATGGACGCTTTCTTT; CDR3: CASSLDASMDAFF